Below are 23 T cell receptor beta chains sequenced from a single sample in a study of T cells after yellow fever vaccination. MiXCR was run by TCRdb on the 5' RACE reads, yielding one entry per CDR3 protein. In the table there are 300,000 to 400,000 distinct CDR3 sequences, approximately 12% of which are singletons. This material consisted of CD4+ T cells sorted from PBMCs, taken 15 days after the yellow fever booster vaccination. The source of these receptors is a man younger than 35 who received the YFV17D yellow fever vaccine.

The chain joins TRBV4-1 to TRBJ1-4; D call uncertain. Deletions cut 0 bases from V and 4 bases from J, with 15 bases between. CDR1 and CDR2 (germline): MGHRA, YSYEKL. This CDR3 is built from 17 residues. DNA of the CDR3: TGCGCCAGCAGCCAAGAAGGTAGTCGGCAGAGTAATGAAAAACTGTTTTTT. Its protein product is CASSQEGSRQSNEKLFF.

V and J are TRBV18 and TRBJ2-2, with D possibly being TRBD1 or TRBD2 (6 bases each). CDR1 and CDR2 from the germline V gene are KGHSH and LQKENI. There are 20 residues in the CDR3. Trimming stripped 3 bases from V and 0 bases from J, with 23 bases between. The DNA of the CDR3 is TGTGCCAGCTCACCCCCGCGCGGGGAACCACAGGGAGCGAACACCGGGGAGCTGTTTTTT. Translated: CASSPPRGEPQGANTGELFF.

In this sample, this clonotype turned up many times. The chain couples TRBV12-3 or TRBV12-4 to TRBJ2-5; TRBD1 might be the D (6 bases). CDR3 length equals 13 residues. V was pared by 5 bases and J by 4 bases, with 11 bases between. The chain's CDR3 is CASSRGSLETQYF. CDR3 DNA sequence: TGTGCCAGCAGTAGGGGGAGTTTAGAGACCCAGTACTTC.

This clonotype was detected only a few times. This chain joins TRBV6-4 and TRBJ1-2, with 7 positions matching TRBD1. Germline CDR1 reads MRHNA; CDR2 reads SNTAGT. V was pared by 7 bases and J by 4 bases, with 9 bases of the junction left unmatched. The length of the CDR3 is 14 residues. The CDR3 loop reads CASKLGQTSYGYTF. DNA of the CDR3: TGTGCCAGCAAACTGGGACAGACATCCTATGGCTACACCTTC.

In this sample, this clonotype turned up a few times. J is TRBJ1-1 and V is TRBV24-1; D perhaps matches TRBD1 (5 bases). The CDR3 contains 14 residues. CDR1 KGHDR and CDR2 SFDVKD come from the germline V gene. Between the trimmed V and J ends, which lost 5 bases and 1 base, there was a span of 10 bases. In DNA form, the CDR3 reads TGTGCCACCAGTGTTGCAGGGAAGAACACTGAAGCTTTCTTT. This encodes CATSVAGKNTEAFF.

This clonotype came up many times. The rearrangement uses TRBV5-1 and TRBJ2-5; the match to TRBD2 covers 11 bases. The CDR3 totals 17 residues. The ends lost 0 bases at V and 5 bases at J; junction bases unmatched: 9. Germline V lookup: CDR1 SGHRS, CDR2 YFSETQ. As DNA, the CDR3 is TGCGCCAGCAGCTTGGCTCGTCTAGCGGGGGGAAGGGAGACCCAGTACTTC. Protein product: CASSLARLAGGRETQYF.

This clonotype was seen a few times. The chain has TRBV4-3 and TRBJ1-6, with 10 bases matching TRBD1. The CDR3 runs 17 residues. Germline assignment: CDR1 LGHNA and CDR2 YSLEER. V was pared by 3 bases and J by 8 bases, with 10 bases of the junction left unmatched. The CDR3 sequence: CASSQDMGQGTHSPLHF. CDR3 sequence (DNA): TGCGCCAGCAGCCAGGATATGGGACAGGGGACCCATTCACCCCTCCACTTT.

The rearrangement links TRBV28 to TRBJ2-1; perhaps TRBD2 as D (6 bases). Germline CDR1 is MDHEN and CDR2 is SYDVKM. The ends were cut back, 2 bases at V and 12 bases at J, with 11 bases in the middle. The CDR3 runs to 12 residues. The CDR3 sequence is CASSLMGEAQFF. CDR3 bases: TGTGCCAGCAGTTTAATGGGGGAGGCGCAGTTCTTC.

This clonotype was found a few times. The V and J genes are TRBV30 and TRBJ2-7; the match to TRBD1 covers 10 bases. The J segment lost 6 bases and the V segment lost 0 bases, leaving 5 bases of the junction unmatched. Per the germline V gene, CDR1 is GTSNPN and CDR2 is SVGIG (reference sequence). The CDR3 sequence is 14 residues long. CDR3 protein: CAWSVLGDRGEQYF. The CDR3 DNA follows: TGTGCCTGGAGTGTATTGGGGGACAGGGGCGAGCAGTACTTC.

The table lists this clonotype with a few counts. The rearrangement joins TRBV23-1 to TRBJ2-5; TRBD2 aligns across 13 bases. TRBV23-1 is sorted into the ORF group, with uncertain function. The J segment lost 3 bases and the V segment lost 8 bases, leaving 9 bases of the junction unmatched. There are 16 residues in the CDR3. CDR3 residues: CASPTPGLAGKETQYF. DNA of the CDR3: TGCGCCAGCCCAACCCCGGGACTAGCGGGGAAAGAGACCCAGTACTTC.

Comments on this clonotype: One end of the junction does not line up with germline, which may come from a read error. The chain has TRBV4-1 and TRBJ2-2; TRBD1 aligns across 9 bases. Germline V gene lookup returns CDR1 MGHRA and CDR2 YSYEKL. This CDR3 has 17 amino acids. Written as DNA, the CDR3 is TGCGCCAGCGGGCGAACCCGGGGGACAGGGAACACCGGGGAGCCGTTTTTT. Encoded protein: CASGRTRGTGNTGEPFF.

The chain has TRBV6-5 and TRBJ2-3; D call uncertain. The CDR3 has 14 residues. Looked up from germline, CDR1 is MNHEY and CDR2 is SVGAGI. Between the trimmed V and J ends, which lost 2 bases and 2 bases, there was a span of 8 bases. The CDR3 here is CASSYKDYTDTQYF. CDR3 nucleotide sequence: TGTGCCAGCAGTTACAAAGATTACACAGATACGCAGTATTTT.

This chain links TRBV24-1 with TRBJ2-2, with TRBD1 matching 7 bases. Germline V CDR1 and CDR2: KGHDR, SFDVKD. Trimming cost V 4 bases and J 6 bases; bases outside gene matches: 13. The CDR3 has 17 amino acids. The CDR3 coding sequence is TGTGCCACCAGTGACTCACCTGAACAGGGGCGGTCCGGGGAGCTGTTTTTT. It is translated as CATSDSPEQGRSGELFF.

The chain carries TRBV20-1 and TRBJ2-7, with 10 nucleotides matching TRBD2. This CDR3 contains 14 residues. V shed 5 bases and J 1 base; nucleotides not matched to a gene: 5. Germline V gene sequence: CDR1 DFQATT, CDR2 SNEGSKA (reference sequence). CDR3 DNA sequence: TGCAGTGCTGACCTAGCGGGGGCTTCCTACGAGCAGTACGTC. Protein sequence: CSADLAGASYEQYV.

This clonotype was seen a handful of times. This rearrangement joins TRBV19 to TRBJ2-4, with a possible D match to TRBD2 (5 bases). Germline CDR1 reads LNHDA; CDR2 reads SQIVND (reference sequence). The V end lost 5 bases, the J end lost 9 bases, and 14 bases lay between the germline ends. The CDR3 extends over 13 amino acids. The CDR3 DNA reads as TGTGCCAGTAGTGGCTCGGGGAGTGGCATTCAGTACTTC. Residues: CASSGSGSGIQYF.

This clonotype was detected only once. The rearrangement uses TRBV18 and TRBJ2-5, with D possibly matching TRBD1 (5 bases). Germline lookup yields CDR1 KGHSH and CDR2 LQKENI. V was pared by 2 bases and J by 7 bases, with 14 bases between. The CDR3 covers 14 residues. CDR3 in DNA: TGTGCCAGCTCACCAGACCAGGGAAATGGGACCCAGTACTTC. It translates to CASSPDQGNGTQYF.

In this sample, this clonotype turned up a few times. The chain combines TRBV5-6 with TRBJ2-6, with TRBD1 identical over 10 bases. This CDR3 has 17 residues. The V gene's germline CDR1 is SGHDT and CDR2 YYEEEE. Germline trimming cut 3 bases from V and 2 bases from J; bases unmatched to any gene: 5. CDR3 bases: TGTGCCAGCAGCTCCCGACAGGGGGCGCCTGGGGCCAACGTCCTGACTTTC. Translated, it gives CASSSRQGAPGANVLTF.

This clonotype was seen repeatedly, ten times or more. The chain employs TRBV12-3 or TRBV12-4 and TRBJ2-3; perhaps TRBD2 as D (6 bases). Between the trimmed V and J ends, which lost 1 base and 4 bases, there was a span of 12 bases. CDR3 length: 15 residues. The CDR3 sequence is CASSLGRLGSDTQYF. As DNA, the CDR3 is TGTGCCAGCAGTTTAGGGCGACTAGGTTCAGATACGCAGTATTTT.

The chain employs TRBV5-6 and TRBJ1-4; D possibly corresponds to TRBD1 (5 bases). CDR3 length: 14 amino acids. Germline CDR1 and CDR2: SGHDT and YYEEEE. Trimming left V 4 bases short and J 4 bases short, with 11 bases between. The CDR3: CASSGAGYNEKLFF. The DNA of the CDR3 is TGTGCCAGCAGCGGGGCGGGTTATAATGAAAAACTGTTTTTT.

This clonotype has a handful of counts. V usage is TRBV5-1 and J usage is TRBJ2-3; 7 bases agree with TRBD1. Germline-derived CDR1 and CDR2 are SGHRS and YFSETQ. With V trimmed by 4 bases and J by 2 bases, 10 bases remained unmatched. The CDR3 loop spans 16 amino acids. The CDR3 loop reads CASSPGQEIPTDTQYF. The DNA of the CDR3 is TGCGCCAGCAGCCCCGGACAGGAGATTCCCACAGATACGCAGTATTTT.

This chain uses TRBV2 with TRBJ2-2, with D possibly TRBD1 on 5 matching bases. The CDR3 sequence is 13 residues long. The germline CDR1 and CDR2 sequences are SNHLY and FYNNEI. V was trimmed by 7 bases and J by 4 bases, leaving 10 bases between them. This CDR3 reads CASTDRGTGELFF. The CDR3 nucleotides read TGTGCCAGCACCGATAGGGGCACCGGGGAGCTGTTTTTT.

This clonotype turned up a few times. The rearrangement uses TRBV7-2 and TRBJ2-5; D unresolved. The CDR3 is 11 amino acids. Germline CDR1 and CDR2: SGHTA and FQGNSA. The ends were cut back, 3 bases at V and 7 bases at J, with 6 bases in the middle. The CDR3 region is CASSFFGTQYF. The CDR3 DNA is TGTGCCAGCAGCTTTTTTGGGACCCAGTACTTC.

This clonotype was found many times. The chain's CDR3 is CASSPWTGQETQYF. The DNA of the CDR3 is TGCGCCAGCAGCCCTTGGACAGGACAAGAGACCCAGTACTTC. V is TRBV4-3 and J is TRBJ2-5; TRBD1 aligns across 7 bases. The CDR3 is made up of 14 amino acids. The V segment lost 4 bases and the J segment 2 bases; nucleotides outside the gene matches: 4. Germline CDR1 LGHNA, CDR2 YSLEER.